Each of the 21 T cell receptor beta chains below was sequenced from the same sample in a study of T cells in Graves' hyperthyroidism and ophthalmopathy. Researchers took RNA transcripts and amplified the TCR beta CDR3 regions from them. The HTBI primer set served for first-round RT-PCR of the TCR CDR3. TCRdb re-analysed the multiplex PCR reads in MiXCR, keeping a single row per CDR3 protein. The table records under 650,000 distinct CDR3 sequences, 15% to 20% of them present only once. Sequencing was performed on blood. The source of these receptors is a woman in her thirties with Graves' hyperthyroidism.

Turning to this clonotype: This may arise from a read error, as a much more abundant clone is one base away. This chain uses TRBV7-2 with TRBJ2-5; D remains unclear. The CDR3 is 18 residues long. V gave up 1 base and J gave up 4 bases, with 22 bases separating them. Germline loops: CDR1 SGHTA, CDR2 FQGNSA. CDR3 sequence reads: CASSLVVSRRSIRETQYF. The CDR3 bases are TGTGCCAGCAGCTTAGTGGTCTCGAGGAGAAGCATTCGAGAGACCCAGTACTTC. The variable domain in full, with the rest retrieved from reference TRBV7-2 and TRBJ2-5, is GAGVSQSPSNKVTEKGKDVELRCDPISGHTALYWYRQSLGQGLEFLIYFQGNSAPDKSGLPSDRFSAERTGGSVSTLTIQRTQQEDSAVYLCASSLVVSRRSIRETQYFGPGTRLLVL.

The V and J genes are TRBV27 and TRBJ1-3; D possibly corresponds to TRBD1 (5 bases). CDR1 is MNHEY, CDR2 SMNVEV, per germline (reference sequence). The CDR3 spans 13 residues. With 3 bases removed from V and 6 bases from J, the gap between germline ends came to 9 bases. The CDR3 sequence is CASSLGPENTIYF. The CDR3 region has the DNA TGTGCCAGCAGTTTGGGACCGGAAAACACCATATATTTT.

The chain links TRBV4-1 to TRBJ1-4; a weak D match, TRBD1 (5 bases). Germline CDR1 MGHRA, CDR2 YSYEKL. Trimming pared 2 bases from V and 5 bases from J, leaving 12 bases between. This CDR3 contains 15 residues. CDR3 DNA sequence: TGCGCCAGCAGCCAACCGGGACGGAGAAATGAAAAACTGTTTTTT. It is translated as CASSQPGRRNEKLFF.

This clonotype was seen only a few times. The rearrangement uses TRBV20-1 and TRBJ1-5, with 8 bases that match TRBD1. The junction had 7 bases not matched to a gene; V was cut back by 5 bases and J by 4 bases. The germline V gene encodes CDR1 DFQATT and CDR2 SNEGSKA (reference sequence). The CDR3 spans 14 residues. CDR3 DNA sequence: TGCAGTGCTCCCCGGACAGGGTTGAATCAGCCCCAGCATTTT. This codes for CSAPRTGLNQPQHF.

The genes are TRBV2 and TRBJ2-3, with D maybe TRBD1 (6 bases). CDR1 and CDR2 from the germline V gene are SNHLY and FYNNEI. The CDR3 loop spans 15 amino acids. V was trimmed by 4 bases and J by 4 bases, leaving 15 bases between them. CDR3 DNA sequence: TGTGCCAGCAGTGGTACGGGCAGGGGCCCAGATACGCAGTATTTT. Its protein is CASSGTGRGPDTQYF.

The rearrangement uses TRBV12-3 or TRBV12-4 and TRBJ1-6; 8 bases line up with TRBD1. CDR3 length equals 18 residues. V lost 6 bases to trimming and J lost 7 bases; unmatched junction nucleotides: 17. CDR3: CASSRGQGRIYINSPLHF. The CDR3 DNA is TGTGCCAGCAGCCGCGGACAGGGAAGGATATATATCAATTCACCCCTCCACTTT.

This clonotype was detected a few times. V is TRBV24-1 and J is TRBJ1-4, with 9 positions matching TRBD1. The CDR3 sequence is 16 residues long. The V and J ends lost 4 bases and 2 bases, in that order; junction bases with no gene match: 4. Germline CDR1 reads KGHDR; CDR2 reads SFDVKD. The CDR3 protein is CATSESGTGTNEKLFF. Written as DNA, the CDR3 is TGTGCCACCAGTGAATCGGGGACAGGGACTAATGAAAAACTGTTTTTT.

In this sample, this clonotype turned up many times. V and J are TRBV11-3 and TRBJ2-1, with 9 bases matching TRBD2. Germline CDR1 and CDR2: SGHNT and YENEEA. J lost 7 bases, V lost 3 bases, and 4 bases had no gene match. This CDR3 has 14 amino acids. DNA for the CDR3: TGTGCCAGCAGCTTTCGAACTAGCGGGAATGAGCAGTTCTTC. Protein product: CASSFRTSGNEQFF. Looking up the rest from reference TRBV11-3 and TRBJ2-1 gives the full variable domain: EAGVVQSPRYKIIEKKQPVAFWCNPISGHNTLYWYLQNLGQGPELLIRYENEEAVDDSQLPKDRFSAERLKGVDSTLKIQPAELGDSAVYLCASSFRTSGNEQFFGPGTRLTVL.

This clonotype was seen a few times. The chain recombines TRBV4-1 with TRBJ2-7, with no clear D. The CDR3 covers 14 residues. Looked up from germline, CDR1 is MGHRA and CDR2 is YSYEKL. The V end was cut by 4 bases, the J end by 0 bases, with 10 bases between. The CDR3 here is CASSLSRSSYEQYF. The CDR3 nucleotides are TGCGCCAGCAGCCTGAGCCGAAGCTCCTACGAGCAGTACTTC.

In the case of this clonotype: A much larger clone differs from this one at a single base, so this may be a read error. The CDR3 sequence: CASRQILAGWSYEQYF. The DNA of the CDR3 is TGTGCCAGCAGGCAAATTCTAGCGGGATGGTCCTACGAGCAGTACTTC. The rearrangement links TRBV6-1 to TRBJ2-7; 9 bases agree with TRBD2. Germline assignment: CDR1 MNHNS and CDR2 SASEGT. Trimming took 6 bases from V and 1 from J; bases not matched to a gene: 10. This CDR3 spans 16 amino acids.

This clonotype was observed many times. CDR3 bases: TGTGCCAGCAGTTTTAAGCGGGACAATCCCCAAGAGACCCAGTACTTC. Translation gives CASSFKRDNPQETQYF. The chain joins TRBV28 to TRBJ2-5; perhaps TRBD2 as D (7 bases). The V gene's germline CDR1 is MDHEN and CDR2 SYDVKM. This CDR3 region has 16 residues. V was pared by 3 bases and J by 1 base, with 15 bases between.

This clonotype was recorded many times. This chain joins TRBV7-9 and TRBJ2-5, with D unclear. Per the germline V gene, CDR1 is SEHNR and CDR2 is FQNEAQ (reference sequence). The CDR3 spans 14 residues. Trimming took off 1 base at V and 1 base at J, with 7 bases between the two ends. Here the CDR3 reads CASSLVTTQETQYF. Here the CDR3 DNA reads TGTGCCAGCAGCTTAGTGACAACCCAAGAGACCCAGTACTTC.

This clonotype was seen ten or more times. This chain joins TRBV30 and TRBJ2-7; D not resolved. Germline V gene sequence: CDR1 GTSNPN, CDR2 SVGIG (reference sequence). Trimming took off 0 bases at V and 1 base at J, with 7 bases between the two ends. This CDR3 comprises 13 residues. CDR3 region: CAWSVLRSYEQYF. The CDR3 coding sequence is TGTGCCTGGAGTGTACTCAGGTCCTACGAGCAGTACTTC.

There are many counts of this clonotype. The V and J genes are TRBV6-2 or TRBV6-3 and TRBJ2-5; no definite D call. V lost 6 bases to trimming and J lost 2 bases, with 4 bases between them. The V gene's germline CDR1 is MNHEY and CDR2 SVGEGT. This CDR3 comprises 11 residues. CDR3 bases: TGTGCCAGCAGGATACAAGAGACCCAGTACTTC. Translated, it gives CASRIQETQYF.

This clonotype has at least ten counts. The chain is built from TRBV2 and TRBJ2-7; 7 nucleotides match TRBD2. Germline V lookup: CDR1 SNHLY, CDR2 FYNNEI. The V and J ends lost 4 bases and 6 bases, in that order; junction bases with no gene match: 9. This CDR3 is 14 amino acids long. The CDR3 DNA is TGTGCCAGCAGTGCGCGGGAGACGACGGCCGAGCAGTACTTC. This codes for CASSARETTAEQYF. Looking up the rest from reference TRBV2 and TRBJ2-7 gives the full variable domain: EPEVTQTPSHQVTQMGQEVILRCVPISNHLYFYWYRQILGQKVEFLVSFYNNEISEKSEIFDDQFSVERPDGSNFTLKIRSTKLEDSAMYFCASSARETTAEQYFGPGTRLTVT.

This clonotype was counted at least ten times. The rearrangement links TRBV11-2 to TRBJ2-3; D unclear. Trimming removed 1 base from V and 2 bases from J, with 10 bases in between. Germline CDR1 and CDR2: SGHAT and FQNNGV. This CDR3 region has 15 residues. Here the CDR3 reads CASSLGSGDTDTQYF. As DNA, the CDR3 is TGTGCCAGCAGCTTAGGATCTGGAGACACAGATACGCAGTATTTT.

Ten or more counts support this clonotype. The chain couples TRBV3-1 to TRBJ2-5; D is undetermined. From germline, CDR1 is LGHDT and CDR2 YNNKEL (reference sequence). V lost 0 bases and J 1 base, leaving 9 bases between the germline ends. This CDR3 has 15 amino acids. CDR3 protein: CASSQDRPSQETQYF. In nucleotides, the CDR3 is TGTGCCAGCAGCCAAGATCGTCCCAGCCAAGAGACCCAGTACTTC.

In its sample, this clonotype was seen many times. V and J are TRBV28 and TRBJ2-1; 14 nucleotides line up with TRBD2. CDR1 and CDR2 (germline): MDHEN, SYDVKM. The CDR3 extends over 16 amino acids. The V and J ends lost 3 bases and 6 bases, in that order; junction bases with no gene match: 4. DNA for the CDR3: TGTGCCAGCAGTTTGGCCGGGACTAGCGGGAGCAATGAGCAGTTCTTC. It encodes CASSLAGTSGSNEQFF.

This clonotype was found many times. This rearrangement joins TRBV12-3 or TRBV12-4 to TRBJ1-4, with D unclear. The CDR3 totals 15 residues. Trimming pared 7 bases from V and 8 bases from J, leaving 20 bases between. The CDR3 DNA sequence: TGTGCCAGCATTTCGGCGGACCTTCGGAAAGAAAAACTGTTTTTT. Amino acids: CASISADLRKEKLFF.

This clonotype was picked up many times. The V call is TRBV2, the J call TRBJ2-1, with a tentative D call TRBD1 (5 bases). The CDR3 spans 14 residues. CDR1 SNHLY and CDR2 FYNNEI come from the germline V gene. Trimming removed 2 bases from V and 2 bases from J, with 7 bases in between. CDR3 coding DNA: TGTGCCAGCAGTGAAATGGACACCTACAATGAGCAGTTCTTC. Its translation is CASSEMDTYNEQFF.

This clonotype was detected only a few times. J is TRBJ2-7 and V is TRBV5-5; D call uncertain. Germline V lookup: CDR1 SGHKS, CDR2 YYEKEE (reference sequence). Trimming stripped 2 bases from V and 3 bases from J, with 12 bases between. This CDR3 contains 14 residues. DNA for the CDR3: TGTGCCAGCAGCTTTGATACAGCCAACTACGAGCAGTACTTC. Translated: CASSFDTANYEQYF.